A selection of T cell receptor beta chains follows, all from one sample in a study of blood T cell repertoires in COVID-19. Generated by immunoSEQ multiplex PCR, the TCRdb table keeps only in-frame clones and is missing some. The sample comprises about 200,000 clones, roughly 80% of which are singletons, and approximately 0.9% rests with the top ten. The sample was peripheral blood. The receptors were gathered from a man in his 60s with COVID-19, enrolled during active disease. Each CDR3 is given with its conserved first and last residue. Each record gives: V gene, CDR3 protein.

TRBV10-3 CAISETGQVISGNTIYF
TRBV5-5 CASSLFRGNSIIDEQYF
TRBV7-2 CASSLYRGNQPQHF
TRBV27 CASRVLEGSYNSPLHF
TRBV3-1/TRBV3-2 CASSPSGDFGNTIYF
TRBV9 CASSVQGFGETQYF
TRBV2 CASSGLAGGLSTDTQYF
TRBV19 CASSQDSGSYEQYF
TRBV29-1 CSAGGAGGSWGAFF
TRBV12-3/TRBV12-4 CASSFRGEETQYF
TRBV7-3 CASSSRGGKNSPLHF
TRBV9 CASSVAAGDLDTQYF
TRBV7-3 CASSLRRDNEQFF
TRBV4-2 CASSKKNRGLADYNEQFF
TRBV2 CASSPRTDHQPQHF
TRBV9 CASSVRSNQPQHF
TRBV2 CASTLRTGGDQPQHF
TRBV23-1 CASRTGTQDQYF
TRBV6-6 CASSYRGETQYF
TRBV5-6 CASGTGDVPEAFF
TRBV19 CASSLNAGEKLFF
TRBV5-6 CASSPGGAGDREQYF